This T cell receptor (beta chain) was sequenced during a study of T cell responses to AZD1222 COVID-19 vaccine. The table came from immunoSEQ multiplex PCR; TCRdb's copy has only in-frame clones and leaves some out. In the table there are 150,000 or so clones, roughly 89% of which are singletons. J lost 5 bases, V lost 4 bases, and 9 bases had no gene match. Germline CDR1 is LGHNA and CDR2 is YNFKEQ. This CDR3 has 16 residues. V is TRBV4-2 and J is TRBJ2-2; 8 nucleotides agree with TRBD2. This TCR came from an adult in good health. The sample here was peripheral blood, taken on day 0 of AZD1222 vaccination. The CDR3 DNA reads as TGTGCCAGCAGCCCCGGACTAGCCTCGGGGACCGGGGAGCTGTTTTTT. Protein product: CASSPGLASGTGELFF.